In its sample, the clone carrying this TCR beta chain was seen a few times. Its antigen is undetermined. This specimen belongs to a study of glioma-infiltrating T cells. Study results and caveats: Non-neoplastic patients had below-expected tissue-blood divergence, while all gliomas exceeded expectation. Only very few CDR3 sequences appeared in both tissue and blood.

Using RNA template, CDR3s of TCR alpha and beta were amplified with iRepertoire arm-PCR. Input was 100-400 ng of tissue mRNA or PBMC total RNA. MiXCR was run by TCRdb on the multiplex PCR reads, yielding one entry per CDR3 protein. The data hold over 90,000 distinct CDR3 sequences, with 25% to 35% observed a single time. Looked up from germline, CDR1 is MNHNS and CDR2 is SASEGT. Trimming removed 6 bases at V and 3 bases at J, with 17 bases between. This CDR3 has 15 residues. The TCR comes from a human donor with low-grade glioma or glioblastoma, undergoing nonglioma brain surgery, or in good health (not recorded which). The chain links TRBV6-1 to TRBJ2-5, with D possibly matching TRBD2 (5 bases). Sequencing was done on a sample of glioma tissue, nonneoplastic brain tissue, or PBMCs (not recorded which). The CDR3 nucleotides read TGTGCCAGCAGACCATGGGGTGAGGGAAAAGAGACCCAGTACTTC. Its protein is CASRPWGEGKETQYF.